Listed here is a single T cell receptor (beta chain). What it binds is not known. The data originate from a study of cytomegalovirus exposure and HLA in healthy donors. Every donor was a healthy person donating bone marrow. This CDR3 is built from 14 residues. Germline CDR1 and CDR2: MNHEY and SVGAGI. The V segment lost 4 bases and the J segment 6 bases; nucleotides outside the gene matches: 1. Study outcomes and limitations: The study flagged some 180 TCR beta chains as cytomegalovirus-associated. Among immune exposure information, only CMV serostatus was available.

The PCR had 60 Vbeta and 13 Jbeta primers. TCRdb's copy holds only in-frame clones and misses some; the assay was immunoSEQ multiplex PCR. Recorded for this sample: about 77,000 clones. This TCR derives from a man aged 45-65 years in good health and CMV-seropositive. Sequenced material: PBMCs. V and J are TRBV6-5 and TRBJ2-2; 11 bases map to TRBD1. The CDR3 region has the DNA TGTGCCAGCAGTTGGGACAGGGGGGCCGGGGAGCTGTTTTTT. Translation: CASSWDRGAGELFF.